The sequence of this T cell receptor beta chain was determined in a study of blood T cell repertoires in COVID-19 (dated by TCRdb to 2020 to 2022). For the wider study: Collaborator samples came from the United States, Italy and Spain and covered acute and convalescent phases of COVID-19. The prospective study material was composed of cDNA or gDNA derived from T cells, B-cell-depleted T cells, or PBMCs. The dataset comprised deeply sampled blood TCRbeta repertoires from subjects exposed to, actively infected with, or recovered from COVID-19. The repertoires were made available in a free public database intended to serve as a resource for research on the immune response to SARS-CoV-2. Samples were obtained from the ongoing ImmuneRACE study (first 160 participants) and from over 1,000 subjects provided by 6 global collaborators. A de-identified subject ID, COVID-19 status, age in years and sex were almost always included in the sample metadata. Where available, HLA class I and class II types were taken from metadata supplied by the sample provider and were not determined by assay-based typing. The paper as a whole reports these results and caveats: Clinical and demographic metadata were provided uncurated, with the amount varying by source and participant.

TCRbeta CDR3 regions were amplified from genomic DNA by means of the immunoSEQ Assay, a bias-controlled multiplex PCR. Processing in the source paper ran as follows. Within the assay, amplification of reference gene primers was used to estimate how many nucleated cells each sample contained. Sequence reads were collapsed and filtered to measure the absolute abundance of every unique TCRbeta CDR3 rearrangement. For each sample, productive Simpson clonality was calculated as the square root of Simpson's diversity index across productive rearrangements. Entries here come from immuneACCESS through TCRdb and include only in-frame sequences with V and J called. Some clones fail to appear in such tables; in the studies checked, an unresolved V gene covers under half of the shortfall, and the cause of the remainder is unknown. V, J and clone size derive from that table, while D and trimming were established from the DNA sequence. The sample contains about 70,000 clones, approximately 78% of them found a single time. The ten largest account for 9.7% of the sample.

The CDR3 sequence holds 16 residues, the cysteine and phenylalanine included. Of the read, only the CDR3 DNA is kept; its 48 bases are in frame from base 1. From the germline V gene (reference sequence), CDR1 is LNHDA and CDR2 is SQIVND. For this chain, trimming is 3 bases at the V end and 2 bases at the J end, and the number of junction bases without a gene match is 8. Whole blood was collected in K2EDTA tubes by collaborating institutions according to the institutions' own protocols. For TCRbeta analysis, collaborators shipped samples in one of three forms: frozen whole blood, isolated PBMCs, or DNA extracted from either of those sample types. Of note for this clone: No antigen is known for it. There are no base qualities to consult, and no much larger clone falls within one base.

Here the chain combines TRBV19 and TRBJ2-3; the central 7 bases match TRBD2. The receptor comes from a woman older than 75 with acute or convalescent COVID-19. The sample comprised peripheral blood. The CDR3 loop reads CASSIWRGSYTDTQYF. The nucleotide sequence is TGTGCCAGTAGTATTTGGCGGGGGTCCTACACAGATACGCAGTATTTT.